What follows are 16 T cell receptor beta chains derived from one specimen sequenced in a study of CD8 T cells in Susac syndrome. Random hexamers primed reverse transcription of 0.5 to 1 ug RNA. TCRdb re-analysed the immunoSEQ multiplex PCR reads in MiXCR, keeping a single row per CDR3 protein. The sample holds some 180,000 distinct CDR3 sequences, 85% to 95% seen once. The sequencing sample was made of CD4+ T cells from PBMCs. The receptors originated from a human donor with Susac syndrome.

The V call is TRBV12-5, the J call TRBJ2-7, with D possibly TRBD2 on 6 matching bases. Trimming left V 5 bases short and J 2 bases short, with 16 bases between. CDR3 length equals 15 residues. CDR1 and CDR2 from the germline V gene are LGHNT and FRNRAP. CDR3 DNA sequence: TGTGCTAGTGGTCTGACCCTGGGAGGCACCTACGAGCAGTACTTC. The encoded protein is CASGLTLGGTYEQYF.

The chain joins TRBV2 to TRBJ2-1; possibly TRBD1 for D (6 bases). The CDR3 totals 15 residues. The V and J ends lost 6 bases and 3 bases respectively, with 15 bases between them. Germline V gene data show CDR1 as SNHLY and CDR2 as FYNNEI. CDR3 residues: CASRKGVWSYNEQFF. In DNA, the CDR3 is TGTGCCAGCAGGAAGGGGGTTTGGAGCTACAATGAGCAGTTCTTC.

The chain recombines TRBV12-3 or TRBV12-4 with TRBJ1-5, with D possibly matching TRBD1 (5 bases). Trimming cost V 4 bases and J 2 bases, with 12 bases left between them. The CDR3 runs to 15 residues. The CDR3 region has the DNA TGTGCCAGCAGTTCCGGATTGGGGCGCAATCAGCCCCAGCATTTT. Its translation: CASSSGLGRNQPQHF.

This clonotype showed up just once. The chain couples TRBV10-3 to TRBJ2-1; TRBD2 is a possible D gene (6 bases). V dropped 0 bases and J dropped 7 bases, with 13 bases sitting between them. The CDR3 is made up of 15 amino acids. Per germline, CDR1 ENHRY and CDR2 SYGVKD. CDR3 residues: CAISESRAGLNEQFF. In nucleotides, the CDR3 is TGTGCCATCAGTGAGTCGAGGGCGGGGTTGAATGAGCAGTTCTTC.

This chain links TRBV6-2 or TRBV6-3 with TRBJ2-5; 10 bases align to TRBD2. Looked up from germline, CDR1 is MNHEY and CDR2 is SVGEGT. The CDR3 has 18 amino acids. The ends lost 2 bases at V and 4 bases at J; junction bases unmatched: 13. CDR3 nucleotides: TGTGCCAGCAGTTACGGCCTAGCGGGAGATAGCTTACGAGAGACCCAGTACTTC. It codes for CASSYGLAGDSLRETQYF.

The rearrangement uses TRBV9 and TRBJ1-1, with no clear D. V gave up 0 bases and J gave up 1 base, with 4 bases separating them. Germline-derived CDR1 and CDR2 are SGDLS and YYNGEE. The CDR3 is 13 amino acids. CDR3 sequence (DNA): TGTGCCAGCAGCGTAGTGACGAACACTGAAGCTTTCTTT. Its protein is CASSVVTNTEAFF.

V usage is TRBV12-3 or TRBV12-4 and J usage is TRBJ1-2; no firm D call. The CDR3 has 13 amino acids. The V gene lost 6 bases and the J gene lost 3 bases, with 11 bases spanning the gap. CDR3: CASSPLKDYGYTF. The CDR3, as DNA: TGTGCCAGCAGCCCACTGAAGGACTATGGCTACACCTTC.

The chain combines TRBV12-3 or TRBV12-4 with TRBJ2-4; 12 bases line up with TRBD2. CDR3 length equals 18 residues. J was trimmed by 2 bases and V by 8 bases; bases with no gene match: 13. CDR3 coding DNA: TGTGCCAGCGGAGGGGGCCTAGCGGGAGGGAACTCCAAAAACATTCAGTACTTC. It yields the protein CASGGGLAGGNSKNIQYF.

The chain uses TRBV30 and TRBJ2-5; D tentatively reads TRBD1 or TRBD2 (5 bases each). From germline, CDR1 is GTSNPN and CDR2 SVGIG (reference sequence). Trimming stripped 3 bases from V and 1 base from J, with 15 bases between. The CDR3 loop spans 15 amino acids. The CDR3 bases are TGTGCCTGGAGGGGACGACAGACCCGCCAAGAGACCCAGTACTTC. Amino acids: CAWRGRQTRQETQYF. The full variable domain, its missing parts supplied by reference TRBV30 and TRBJ2-5, is SQTIHQWPATLVQPVGSPLSLECTVEGTSNPNLYWYRQAAGRGLQLLFYSVGIGQISSEVPQNLSASRPQDRQFILSSKKLLLSDSGFYLCAWRGRQTRQETQYFGPGTRLLVL.

The CDR3 DNA reads TGTGCCTGGAGGTCGGCGGGGCACCGCAATGAGCAGTTCTTC. This codes for CAWRSAGHRNEQFF. The chain uses TRBV30 and TRBJ2-1, with TRBD2 as a possible D gene (6 bases). The CDR3 loop spans 14 amino acids. Trimming took off 3 bases at V and 6 bases at J, with 15 bases between the two ends. Per germline, CDR1 GTSNPN and CDR2 SVGIG (reference sequence).

The rearrangement links TRBV20-1 to TRBJ2-7; TRBD2 matches at 8 bases. CDR3 length equals 16 residues. J was trimmed by 1 base and V by 3 bases; bases with no gene match: 11. Germline CDR1 and CDR2: DFQATT and SNEGSKA (reference sequence). CDR3 DNA sequence: TGCAGTGCTAGTATATCCACTAGCGGAAGTTCCTACGAGCAGTACTTC. This gives the protein CSASISTSGSSYEQYF.

The chain employs TRBV20-1 and TRBJ2-5; D remains unclear. In germline, CDR1 is DFQATT, CDR2 SNEGSKA (reference sequence). V lost 3 bases and J lost 5, with 4 bases in between. This CDR3 contains 10 residues. The CDR3, as DNA: TGCAGTGCTAGCTGGGAGACCCAGTACTTC. It encodes CSASWETQYF.

The chain links TRBV29-1 to TRBJ2-1; 8 bases are a match to TRBD1. J gave up 4 bases and V 3 bases, and 5 bases lay outside the gene matches. The CDR3 contains 14 residues. CDR1 is SQVTM, CDR2 ANQGSEA, per germline. Here the CDR3 reads CSVDGQGAYNEQFF. DNA of the CDR3: TGCAGCGTTGATGGGCAGGGGGCTTACAATGAGCAGTTCTTC.

This clonotype is a singleton in its sample. This chain links TRBV7-9 with TRBJ1-1, with no clear D. The CDR3 contains 13 residues. V was shortened by 3 bases and J by 0 bases, with 5 bases between the two germline ends. Germline values: CDR1 SEHNR, CDR2 FQNEAQ (reference sequence). The CDR3 DNA follows: TGTGCCAGCAGCTTCATCTTGAACACTGAAGCTTTCTTT. Protein product: CASSFILNTEAFF.

This clonotype was seen just once. This chain joins TRBV19 and TRBJ1-2; weak D call: TRBD1 (6 bases). The germline gives CDR1 LNHDA, CDR2 SQIVND (reference sequence). The V and J ends lost 9 bases and 6 bases respectively, with 23 bases between them. The CDR3 has 15 amino acids. CDR3 sequence reads: CASQVQGLPENGYTF. The CDR3 region has the DNA TGTGCCAGCCAAGTACAGGGCCTCCCGGAGAATGGCTACACCTTC.

The CDR3 DNA reads as TGTGCCAGCAGTTTAGCCCGGGGCGGGGTTGGAGGCTACACCTTC. Translated, it gives CASSLARGGVGGYTF. V and J are TRBV12-3 or TRBV12-4 and TRBJ1-2; D possibly corresponds to TRBD1 (5 bases). The CDR3 is 15 residues long. The V end lost 0 bases, the J end lost 8 bases, and 16 bases lay between the germline ends.